Following are 25 T cell receptor beta chains from one sample sequenced in a study of cytomegalovirus exposure and HLA in healthy donors. Primers: 60 Vbeta forward and 13 Jbeta reverse. Libraries were prepared by immunoSEQ multiplex PCR; TCRdb keeps only in-frame clonotypes and omits some of them. The sample lists 55,000 to 75,000 clones, more than 75% occurring once. Sequencing used PBMCs. The receptors were sampled from a man between 18 and 35 years old in good health and CMV-seronegative.

V and J are TRBV30 and TRBJ1-4, with TRBD1 matching over 7 bases. This CDR3 has 14 amino acids. The germline V gene has CDR1 GTSNPN and CDR2 SVGIG (reference sequence). The junction had 13 bases not matched to a gene; V was cut back by 1 base and J by 14 bases. In nucleotides, the CDR3 is TGTGCCTGGAGTGAAAGGGGGCCGGGGTGGGATCTGTTTTTT. Protein: CAWSERGPGWDLFF.

CDR3 DNA: TGTGCCAGCAGCGCCGGGACAGGGGACGGCTACACCTTC. This codes for CASSAGTGDGYTF. This chain uses TRBV9 with TRBJ1-2; 10 bases are a match to TRBD1. V was clipped by 3 bases and J by 8 bases; unmatched bases: 4. The CDR3 is 13 amino acids. Germline V CDR1 and CDR2: SGDLS, YYNGEE.

J is TRBJ1-2 and V is TRBV27; maybe TRBD1 (5 bases). CDR3 length: 14 residues. Germline V gene sequence: CDR1 MNHEY, CDR2 SMNVEV (reference sequence). V was trimmed by 2 bases and J by 5 bases, leaving 12 bases between them. The CDR3 reads CASSLRGVLYGYTF. As DNA, the CDR3 is TGTGCCAGCAGTTTACGGGGGGTCCTATATGGCTACACCTTC.

This clone was seen a single time. The chain employs TRBV28 and TRBJ2-3; the D gene is possibly TRBD2 (5 bases). CDR1 is MDHEN, CDR2 SYDVKM, per germline. The CDR3 length is 14 residues. V was cut by 5 bases and J by 6 bases, with 15 bases left in between. The CDR3 coding sequence is TGTGCCAGCAGTGAGGCTAGCTCCTTTGATACGCAGTATTTT. This sequence encodes CASSEASSFDTQYF.

V gene TRBV29-1 combines with J gene TRBJ1-1, with unresolved D. The germline V and J ends were trimmed by 5 bases and 2 bases, with 12 bases remaining between them. The germline CDR1 and CDR2 sequences are SQVTM and ANQGSEA. The CDR3 is 13 residues long. The CDR3 nucleotides read TGCAGCGTTTACCACAGCCTAAACACTGAAGCTTTCTTT. Its protein is CSVYHSLNTEAFF.

The V and J genes are TRBV7-2 and TRBJ2-7, with D possibly being TRBD2 (5 bases). This CDR3 is built from 15 residues. Deletions cut 1 base from V and 2 bases from J, with 12 bases between. Germline CDR1 reads SGHTA; CDR2 reads FQGNSA. The CDR3 is CASSLDTGIPYEQYF. The CDR3 DNA follows: TGTGCCAGCAGCTTAGACACGGGGATCCCCTACGAGCAGTACTTC.

The chain is built from TRBV11-3 and TRBJ2-7; 8 bases agree with TRBD1. This CDR3 is 14 amino acids long. Germline lookup yields CDR1 SGHNT and CDR2 YENEEA. The trim removed 5 bases at V and 5 bases at J, leaving 8 bases unmatched. CDR3 sequence reads: CASSIMTGANEQYF. CDR3 DNA: TGTGCCAGCAGCATAATGACAGGGGCCAACGAGCAGTACTTC.

The V call is TRBV4-2, the J call TRBJ2-7, with unresolved D. V was shortened by 0 bases and J by 2 bases, with 14 bases between the two germline ends. This CDR3 has 16 amino acids. The germline gives CDR1 LGHNA, CDR2 YNFKEQ. The CDR3, as DNA: TGTGCCAGCAGCCAAGATCTAAGCTACAGAGCCTACGAGCAGTACTTC. It specifies CASSQDLSYRAYEQYF.

The V call is TRBV5-6, the J call TRBJ2-5; the D gene is possibly TRBD1 (5 bases). This CDR3 region has 14 residues. The V and J ends lost 5 bases and 4 bases respectively, with 15 bases between them. In germline, CDR1 is SGHDT, CDR2 YYEEEE. CDR3 nucleotides: TGTGCCAGCAGTACGAAAGGGGCCGGAGAGACCCAGTACTTC. This sequence encodes CASSTKGAGETQYF.

The chain uses TRBV11-3 and TRBJ1-1; D gene ambiguous. The V and J ends lost 7 bases and 4 bases respectively, with 16 bases between them. The germline gives CDR1 SGHNT, CDR2 YENEEA. CDR3 length: 14 amino acids. DNA for the CDR3: TGTGCCAGCACCCTCAGAGGAGAAGGCACTGAAGCTTTCTTT. Translated: CASTLRGEGTEAFF.

The CDR3 coding sequence is TGTGCCAGCAGTCCCATTCAGGGTAAGGGAAAGGAAGAGACCCAGTACTTC. Its translation is CASSPIQGKGKEETQYF. V and J are TRBV25-1 and TRBJ2-5; D may be TRBD1 (5 bases). V lost 5 bases and J 3 bases, leaving 22 bases between the germline ends. The CDR3 runs to 17 residues. Germline loops: CDR1 MGHDK, CDR2 SYGVNS. Full variable domain (remainder filled in from reference TRBV25-1 and TRBJ2-5): EADIYQTPRYLVIGTGKKITLECSQTMGHDKMYWYQQDPGMELHLIHYSYGVNSTEKGDLSSESTVSRIRTEHFPLTLESARPSHTSQYLCASSPIQGKGKEETQYFGPGTRLLVL.

The chain is built from TRBV7-3 and TRBJ1-2, with D unresolved. This CDR3 comprises 14 residues. The V gene lost 2 bases and the J gene lost 0 bases, with 7 bases spanning the gap. In germline, CDR1 is SGHTA, CDR2 FQGTGA. The CDR3 here is CASSLGPTNYGYTF. The DNA of the CDR3 is TGTGCCAGCAGCTTAGGGCCCACTAACTATGGCTACACCTTC.

The count of this clone is one. The J gene is TRBJ2-1, the V gene TRBV30; D ambiguous. V gave up 5 bases and J gave up 0 bases, with 11 bases separating them. This CDR3 spans 14 amino acids. Germline assignment: CDR1 GTSNPN and CDR2 SVGIG (reference sequence). CDR3 bases: TGTGCCTGGGCGCTACGTAGCTCCTACAATGAGCAGTTCTTC. It is translated as CAWALRSSYNEQFF. The full variable domain, completed using reference TRBV30 and TRBJ2-1, is SQTIHQWPATLVQPVGSPLSLECTVEGTSNPNLYWYRQAAGRGLQLLFYSVGIGQISSEVPQNLSASRPQDRQFILSSKKLLLSDSGFYLCAWALRSSYNEQFFGPGTRLTVL.

This rearrangement joins TRBV30 to TRBJ1-3, with a tentative D call TRBD1 (5 bases). Germline lookup yields CDR1 GTSNPN and CDR2 SVGIG (reference sequence). V lost 3 bases and J 1 base, leaving 16 bases between the germline ends. This CDR3 has 16 residues. The CDR3 DNA reads as TGTGCCTGGAGCCCCCCCCCGGGACTTTCTGGAAACACCATATATTTT. It yields the protein CAWSPPPGLSGNTIYF.

The chain joins TRBV28 to TRBJ2-7, with 10 positions matching TRBD1. V dropped 5 bases and J dropped 3; count of bases not matched to a gene: 7. From germline, CDR1 is MDHEN and CDR2 SYDVKM. CDR3 length: 15 amino acids. CDR3: CASSRPGTGVYEQYF. In DNA, the CDR3 is TGTGCCAGCAGTCGACCCGGGACAGGGGTCTACGAGCAGTACTTC.

This chain connects TRBV28 to TRBJ2-4, with D possibly matching TRBD1 (5 bases). Germline V gives CDR1 MDHEN, CDR2 SYDVKM. The CDR3 runs 15 residues. V lost 2 bases and J 3 bases, leaving 11 bases between the germline ends. The CDR3 sequence: CASSLQGWDKNIQYF. Written as DNA, the CDR3 is TGTGCCAGCAGTTTACAGGGATGGGACAAAAACATTCAGTACTTC. Using reference TRBV28 and TRBJ2-4 for the parts outside the CDR3, the full variable domain is DVKVTQSSRYLVKRTGEKVFLECVQDMDHENMFWYRQDPGLGLRLIYFSYDVKMKEKGDIPEGYSVSREKKERFSLILESASTNQTSMYLCASSLQGWDKNIQYFGAGTRLSVL.

The chain joins TRBV21-1 to TRBJ1-6. TRBV21-1 is designated a pseudogene. This CDR3 comprises 15 residues. Written as DNA, the CDR3 is TGTGCCAGCAGGGAGGGAAACGCCTATAATTCACCCCTCCACTTT. This encodes CASREGNAYNSPLHF.

The rearrangement uses TRBV7-9 and TRBJ1-2, with no clear D. This CDR3 has 13 residues. Germline values: CDR1 SEHNR, CDR2 FQNEAQ (reference sequence). V lost 5 bases, J lost 4 bases, and 11 bases lay in between. The CDR3 sequence is CASSAGDFYGYTF. In DNA, the CDR3 is TGTGCCAGCAGCGCCGGAGACTTCTATGGCTACACCTTC.

The chain employs TRBV5-4 and TRBJ2-2; TRBD1 agrees at 7 bases. The J segment lost 4 bases and the V segment lost 0 bases, leaving 3 bases of the junction unmatched. The CDR3 extends over 15 amino acids. The germline V gene encodes CDR1 SGHNT and CDR2 YYREEE (reference sequence). CDR3 sequence reads: CASSLAGTVTGELFF. As DNA, the CDR3 is TGTGCCAGCAGCTTGGCCGGGACAGTCACCGGGGAGCTGTTTTTT. The full variable domain, with the rest looked up from reference TRBV5-4 and TRBJ2-2, is ETGVTQSPTHLIKTRGQQVTLRCSSQSGHNTVSWYQQALGQGPQFIFQYYREEENGRGNFPPRFSGLQFPNYSSELNVNALELDDSALYLCASSLAGTVTGELFFGEGSRLTVL.

J is TRBJ2-1 and V is TRBV10-3; 8 bases are a match to TRBD2. V lost 9 bases, J lost 9 bases, and 10 bases stayed unmatched. Germline V gene sequence: CDR1 ENHRY, CDR2 SYGVKD. The CDR3 loop spans 13 amino acids. For the CDR3, the DNA is TGTGCCATTCTCCAAGCGGGGGAGGGTGAGCAGTTCTTC. This gives the protein CAILQAGEGEQFF.

This chain connects TRBV28 to TRBJ1-6, with 10 bases matching TRBD1. V dropped 6 bases and J dropped 3; count of bases not matched to a gene: 5. Looked up from germline, CDR1 is MDHEN and CDR2 is SYDVKM. The length of the CDR3 is 16 residues. CDR3 region: CASRTGTGVYNSPLHF. The CDR3 coding sequence is TGTGCCAGCAGGACCGGGACAGGGGTCTATAATTCACCCCTCCACTTT. Drawing the rest from reference TRBV28 and TRBJ1-6, the complete variable domain is DVKVTQSSRYLVKRTGEKVFLECVQDMDHENMFWYRQDPGLGLRLIYFSYDVKMKEKGDIPEGYSVSREKKERFSLILESASTNQTSMYLCASRTGTGVYNSPLHFGNGTRLTVT.

The chain employs TRBV9 and TRBJ2-6; 9 bases agree with TRBD1. The CDR3 spans 17 residues. Germline-derived CDR1 and CDR2 are SGDLS and YYNGEE. Trimming removed 2 bases from V and 3 bases from J; junction bases left unmatched: 6. The DNA for the CDR3 is TGTGCCAGCAGCGTCTTACAGGGGGCGTATGGGGCCAACGTCCTGACTTTC. Its protein product is CASSVLQGAYGANVLTF.

The rearrangement uses TRBV11-2 and TRBJ2-2; maybe TRBD2 (6 bases). Per germline, CDR1 SGHAT and CDR2 FQNNGV. Trimming cost V 0 bases and J 6 bases, with 23 bases left between them. CDR3 length: 19 residues. As DNA, the CDR3 is TGTGCCAGCAGCTTAGAAATTCTCGGGGTAGCGGTAGTAGCCGGGGAGCTGTTTTTT. Translation: CASSLEILGVAVVAGELFF. The full variable domain, in which reference TRBV11-2 and TRBJ2-2 provide the parts outside the CDR3, is EAGVAQSPRYKIIEKRQSVAFWCNPISGHATLYWYQQILGQGPKLLIQFQNNGVVDDSQLPKDRFSAERLKGVDSTLKIQPAKLEDSAVYLCASSLEILGVAVVAGELFFGEGSRLTVL.

This chain uses TRBV6-5 with TRBJ1-1; tentative D call: TRBD1 (5 bases). The CDR3 covers 14 residues. Trimming pared 6 bases from V and 0 bases from J, leaving 11 bases between. CDR1 is MNHEY, CDR2 SVGAGI, per germline. The DNA of the CDR3 is TGTGCCAGCAGGGGGGGTGGGTTGAACACTGAAGCTTTCTTT. The encoded protein is CASRGGGLNTEAFF.

The chain links TRBV5-6 to TRBJ1-2; the match to TRBD1 covers 8 bases. The CDR3 covers 12 residues. V dropped 3 bases and J dropped 8; count of bases not matched to a gene: 3. Germline CDR1 reads SGHDT; CDR2 reads YYEEEE. In DNA form, the CDR3 reads TGTGCCAGCAGCTCACAGGGGGAAGGCTACACCTTC. As protein: CASSSQGEGYTF.